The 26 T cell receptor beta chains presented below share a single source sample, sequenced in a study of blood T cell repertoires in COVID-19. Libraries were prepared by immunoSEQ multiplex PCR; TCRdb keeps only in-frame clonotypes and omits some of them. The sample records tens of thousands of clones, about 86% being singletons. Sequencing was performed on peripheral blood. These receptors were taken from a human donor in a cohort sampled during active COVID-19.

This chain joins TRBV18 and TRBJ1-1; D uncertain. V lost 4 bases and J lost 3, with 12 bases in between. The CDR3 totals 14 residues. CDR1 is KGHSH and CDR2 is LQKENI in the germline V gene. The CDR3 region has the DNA TGTGCCAGCTCACTGGGGAGGCAGGACACTGAAGCTTTCTTT. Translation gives CASSLGRQDTEAFF.

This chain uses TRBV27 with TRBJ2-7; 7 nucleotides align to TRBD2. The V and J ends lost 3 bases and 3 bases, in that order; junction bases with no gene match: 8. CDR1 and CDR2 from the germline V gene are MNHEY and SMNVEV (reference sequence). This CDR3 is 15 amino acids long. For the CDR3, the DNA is TGTGCCAGCAGTTTCAGGCTAGCGGAGCTCTACGAGCAGTACTTC. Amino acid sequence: CASSFRLAELYEQYF.

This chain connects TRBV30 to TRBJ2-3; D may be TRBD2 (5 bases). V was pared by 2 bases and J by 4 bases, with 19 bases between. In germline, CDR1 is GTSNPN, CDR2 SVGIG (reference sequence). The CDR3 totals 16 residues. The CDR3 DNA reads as TGTGCCTGGAGTCCTAGCTCTCCCTCGGGGTCAGATACGCAGTATTTT. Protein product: CAWSPSSPSGSDTQYF.

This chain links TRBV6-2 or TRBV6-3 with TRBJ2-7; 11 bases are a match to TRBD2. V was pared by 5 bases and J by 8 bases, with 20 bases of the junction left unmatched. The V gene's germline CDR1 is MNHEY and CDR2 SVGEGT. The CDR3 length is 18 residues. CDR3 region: CASSRGTLDTSGSVKQYF. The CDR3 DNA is TGTGCCAGCAGTAGGGGGACACTGGATACTAGCGGGAGCGTTAAGCAGTACTTC.

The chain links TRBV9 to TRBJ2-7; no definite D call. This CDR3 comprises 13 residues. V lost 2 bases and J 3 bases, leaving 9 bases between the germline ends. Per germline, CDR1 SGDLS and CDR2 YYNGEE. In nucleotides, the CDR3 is TGTGCCAGCAGCGTCGGGTCACACTACGAGCAGTACTTC. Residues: CASSVGSHYEQYF.

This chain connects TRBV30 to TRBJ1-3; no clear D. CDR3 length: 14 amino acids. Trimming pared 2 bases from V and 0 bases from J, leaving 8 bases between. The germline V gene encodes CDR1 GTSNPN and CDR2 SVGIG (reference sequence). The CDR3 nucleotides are TGTGCCTGGAGTACAGAGAGCTCTGGAAACACCATATATTTT. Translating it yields CAWSTESSGNTIYF.

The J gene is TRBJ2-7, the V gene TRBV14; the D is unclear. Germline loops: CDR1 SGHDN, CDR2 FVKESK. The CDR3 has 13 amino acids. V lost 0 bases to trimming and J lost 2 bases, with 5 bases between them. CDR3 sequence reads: CASSQDATYEQYF. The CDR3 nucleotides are TGTGCCAGCAGCCAAGATGCGACCTACGAGCAGTACTTC.

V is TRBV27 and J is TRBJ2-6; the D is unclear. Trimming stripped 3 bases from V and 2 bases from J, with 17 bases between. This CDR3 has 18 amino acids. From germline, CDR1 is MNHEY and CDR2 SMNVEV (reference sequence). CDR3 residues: CASSLMGDFTAGANVLTF. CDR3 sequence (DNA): TGTGCCAGCAGTTTGATGGGCGATTTTACCGCTGGGGCCAACGTCCTGACTTTC.

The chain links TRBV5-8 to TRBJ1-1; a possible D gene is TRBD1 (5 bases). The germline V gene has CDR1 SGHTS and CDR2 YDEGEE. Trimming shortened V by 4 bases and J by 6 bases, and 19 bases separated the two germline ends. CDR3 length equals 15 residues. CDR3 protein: CASSPLRSGGAEAFF. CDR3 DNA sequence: TGTGCCAGCAGCCCCCTCCGTAGCGGGGGAGCTGAAGCTTTCTTT.

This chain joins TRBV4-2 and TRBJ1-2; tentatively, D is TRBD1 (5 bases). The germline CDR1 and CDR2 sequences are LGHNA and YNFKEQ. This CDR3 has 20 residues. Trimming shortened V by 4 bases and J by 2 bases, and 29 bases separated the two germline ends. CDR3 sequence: CASSLIKTSYGTNPNYGYTF. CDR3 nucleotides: TGTGCCAGCAGCCTAATAAAAACGAGTTACGGGACTAACCCAAACTATGGCTACACCTTC.

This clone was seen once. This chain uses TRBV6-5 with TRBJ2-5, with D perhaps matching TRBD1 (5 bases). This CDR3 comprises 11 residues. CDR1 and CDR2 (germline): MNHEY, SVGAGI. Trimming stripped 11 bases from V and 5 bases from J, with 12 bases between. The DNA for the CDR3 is TGTGCCGGGGCGGTTCAGGAGACCCAGTACTTC. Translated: CAGAVQETQYF.

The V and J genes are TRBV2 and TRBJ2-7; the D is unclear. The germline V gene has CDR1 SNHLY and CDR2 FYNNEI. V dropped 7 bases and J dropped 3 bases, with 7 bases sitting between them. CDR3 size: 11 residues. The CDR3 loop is CASTSYYEQYF. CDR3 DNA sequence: TGTGCCAGCACCTCCTACTACGAGCAGTACTTC. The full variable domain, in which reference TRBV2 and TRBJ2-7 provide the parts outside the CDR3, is EPEVTQTPSHQVTQMGQEVILRCVPISNHLYFYWYRQILGQKVEFLVSFYNNEISEKSEIFDDQFSVERPDGSNFTLKIRSTKLEDSAMYFCASTSYYEQYFGPGTRLTVT.

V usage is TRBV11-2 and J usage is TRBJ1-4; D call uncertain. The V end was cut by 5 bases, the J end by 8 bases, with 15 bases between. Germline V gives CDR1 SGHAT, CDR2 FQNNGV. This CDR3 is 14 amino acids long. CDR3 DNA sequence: TGTGCCAGCAGCCACCGGGTCCGAGGCGAAAAACTGTTTTTT. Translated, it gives CASSHRVRGEKLFF. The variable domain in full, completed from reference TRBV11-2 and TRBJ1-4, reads EAGVAQSPRYKIIEKRQSVAFWCNPISGHATLYWYQQILGQGPKLLIQFQNNGVVDDSQLPKDRFSAERLKGVDSTLKIQPAKLEDSAVYLCASSHRVRGEKLFFGSGTQLSVL.

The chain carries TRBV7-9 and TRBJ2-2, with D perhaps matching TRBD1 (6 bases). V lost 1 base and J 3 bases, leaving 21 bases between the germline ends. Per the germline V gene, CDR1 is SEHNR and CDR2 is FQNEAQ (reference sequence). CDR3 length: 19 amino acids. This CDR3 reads CASSLGPLLDRAYTGELFF. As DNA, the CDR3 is TGTGCCAGCAGCTTAGGCCCCCTCTTGGACAGAGCCTACACCGGGGAGCTGTTTTTT.

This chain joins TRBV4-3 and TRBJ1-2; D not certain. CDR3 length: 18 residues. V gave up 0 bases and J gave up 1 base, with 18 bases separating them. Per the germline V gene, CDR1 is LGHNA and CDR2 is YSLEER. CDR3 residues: CASSQDPPPPTYNYGYTF. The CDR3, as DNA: TGCGCCAGCAGCCAAGATCCGCCACCCCCTACCTATAACTATGGCTACACCTTC.

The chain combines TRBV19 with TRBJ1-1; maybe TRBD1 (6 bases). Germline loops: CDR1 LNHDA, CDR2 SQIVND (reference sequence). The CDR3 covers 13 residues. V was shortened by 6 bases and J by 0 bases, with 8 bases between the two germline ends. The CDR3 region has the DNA TGTGCCAGTAGAGGACAGATGAACACTGAAGCTTTCTTT. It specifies CASRGQMNTEAFF.

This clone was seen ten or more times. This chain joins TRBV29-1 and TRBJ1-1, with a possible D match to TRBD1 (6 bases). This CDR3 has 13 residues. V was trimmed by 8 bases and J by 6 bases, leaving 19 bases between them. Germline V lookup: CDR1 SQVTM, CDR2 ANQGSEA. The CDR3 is CSTRKGGGSEAFF. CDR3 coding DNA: TGCAGCACAAGGAAGGGGGGGGGCTCTGAAGCTTTCTTT.

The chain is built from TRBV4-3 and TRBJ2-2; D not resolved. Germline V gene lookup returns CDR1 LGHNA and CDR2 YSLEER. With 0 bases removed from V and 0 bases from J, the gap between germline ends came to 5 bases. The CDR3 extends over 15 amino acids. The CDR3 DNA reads TGCGCCAGCAGCCAAGATATTACGAACACCGGGGAGCTGTTTTTT. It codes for CASSQDITNTGELFF.

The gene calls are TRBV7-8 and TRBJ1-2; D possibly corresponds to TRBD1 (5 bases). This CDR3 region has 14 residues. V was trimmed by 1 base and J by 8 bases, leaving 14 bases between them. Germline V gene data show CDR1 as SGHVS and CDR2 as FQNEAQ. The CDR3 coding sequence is TGTGCCAGCAGCTTAGGGGGGGACCATAGAGGCTACACCTTC. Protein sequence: CASSLGGDHRGYTF.

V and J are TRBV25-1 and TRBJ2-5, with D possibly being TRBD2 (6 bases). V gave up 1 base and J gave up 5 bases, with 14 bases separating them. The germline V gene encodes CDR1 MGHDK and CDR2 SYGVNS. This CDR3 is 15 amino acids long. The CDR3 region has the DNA TGTGCCAGCAGTGAATCGAGCGGGCCAAGGGAGACCCAGTACTTC. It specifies CASSESSGPRETQYF.

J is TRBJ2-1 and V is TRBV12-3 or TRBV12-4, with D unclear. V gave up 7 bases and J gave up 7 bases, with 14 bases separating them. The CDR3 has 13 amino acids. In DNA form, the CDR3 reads TGTGCCAGCACCCCATCTGAGGCAAATGAGCAGTTCTTC. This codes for CASTPSEANEQFF.

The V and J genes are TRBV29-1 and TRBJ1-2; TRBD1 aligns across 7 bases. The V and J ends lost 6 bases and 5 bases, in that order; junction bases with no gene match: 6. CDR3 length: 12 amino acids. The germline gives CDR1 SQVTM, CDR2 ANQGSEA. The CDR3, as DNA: TGCAGCGTAGAACAGGGGATATATGGCTACACCTTC. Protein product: CSVEQGIYGYTF.

CDR3 amino acids: CASDQGRSHNEQFF. CDR3 nucleotide sequence: TGTGCCAGCGACCAGGGAAGGTCTCACAATGAGCAGTTCTTC. This rearrangement joins TRBV28 to TRBJ2-1; possibly TRBD1 for D (5 bases). Germline V gene data show CDR1 as MDHEN and CDR2 as SYDVKM. This CDR3 is 14 amino acids long. Trimming cost V 8 bases and J 5 bases, with 16 bases left between them.

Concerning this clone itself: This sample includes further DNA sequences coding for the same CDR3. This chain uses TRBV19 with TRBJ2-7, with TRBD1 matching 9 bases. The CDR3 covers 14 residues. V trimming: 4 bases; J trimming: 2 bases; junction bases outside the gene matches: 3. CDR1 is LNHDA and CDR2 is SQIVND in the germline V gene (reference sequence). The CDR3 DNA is TGTGCCAGTAGTACCGGGACAGGGCCCTACGAGCAGTACTTC. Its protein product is CASSTGTGPYEQYF.

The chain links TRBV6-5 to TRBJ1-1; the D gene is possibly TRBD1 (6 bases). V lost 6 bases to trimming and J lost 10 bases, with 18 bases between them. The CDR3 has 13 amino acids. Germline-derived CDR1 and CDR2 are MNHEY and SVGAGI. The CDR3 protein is CASRSGGLGRAFF. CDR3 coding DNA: TGTGCCAGCAGATCGGGGGGCCTAGGTAGAGCTTTCTTT.

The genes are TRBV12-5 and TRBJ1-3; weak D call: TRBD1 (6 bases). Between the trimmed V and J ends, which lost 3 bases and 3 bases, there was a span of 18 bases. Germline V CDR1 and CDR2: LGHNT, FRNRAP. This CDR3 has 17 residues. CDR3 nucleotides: TGTGCTAGTGGTTTTTTTGGGGGGGGCGGTTATGGAAACACCATATATTTT. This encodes CASGFFGGGGYGNTIYF.